This TCR beta chain appears in the sequencing data of a study of low-dose radiotherapy and immunotherapy resistance in tumors. This clonotype was observed many times. Time point specified: after trial treatment. Stated treatment: LDRT plus nivolumab, ipilimumab, low-dose cyclophosphamide and aspirin (RACIN trial). Alpha- and beta-chain coverage of first-strand cDNA came from TRAV- and TRBV-specific primers. TCRs underwent 15 to 20 PCR cycles of amplification with a constant-region primer and V-primer adapter. TCRdb ran MiXCR on the reads and lists one entry per CDR3 protein. The sample contains about 80,000 distinct CDR3 sequences, roughly 17% of which appear only once. The source was PBMCs, collected after low-dose radiotherapy plus immunotherapy. This clonotype was sampled from a male donor with prostate cancer.

CDR3 coding DNA: TGTGCCAGCAGCATAAGACTAGCGGGAGGCCACACAGATACGCAGTATTTT. Residues: CASSIRLAGGHTDTQYF. The chain has TRBV7-2 and TRBJ2-3, with TRBD2 matching 13 bases. The CDR3 runs to 17 residues. Germline trimming cut 5 bases from V and 2 bases from J; bases unmatched to any gene: 7. Germline V gene data show CDR1 as SGHTA and CDR2 as FQGNSA.